The T cell receptor (beta chain) described here comes from a study of shared clonotypes between healthy human individuals. Investigators spread the genomic DNA of each subset evenly over several immunoSEQ plates. Authors' data handling: ImmunoSEQ supplied junction-only sequences lacking quality scores, so filtering was different. Method: immunoSEQ multiplex PCR; TCRdb's copy keeps in-frame clones and lacks some. V, J and clone size derive from that table, while D and trimming were established from the DNA sequence. The sample includes about 2.4 million clones, approximately 93% seen only once; the top ten take roughly 0.39%. As regards this clone: Its antigen is undetermined.

Trimming stripped 5 bases from V and 4 bases from J, with 15 bases between. Germline V CDR1 and CDR2: SGHTA, FQGNSA. CDR3 length: 16 amino acids. Whole-study findings and limits: Sequencing depth was expected to affect clonotype sharing among donors.

The chain has TRBV7-2 and TRBJ2-6; D is possibly TRBD2 (6 bases). The material sequenced was naive CD4+ T cells from PBMCs. Indicated subset: CD45RA+ positively selected. This TCR derives from a man aged 18-30 years in good health. Some clones in this sample may be carry-over from other donors' samples. The CDR3 protein is CASSPGLTSGANVLTF. The CDR3 coding sequence is TGTGCCAGCAGCCCGGGACTCACCTCCGGGGCCAACGTCCTGACTTTC.